The 24 T cell receptor beta chains below come from one sample, sequenced in a study of blood T cell repertoires in COVID-19. Sequencing used immunoSEQ multiplex PCR; TCRdb keeps in-frame clones, though not all of them. The table lists 250,000 or so clones, approximately 83% of them singletons. The material sequenced was PBMCs or T cells enriched from blood (not recorded which). The receptors derive from a woman between 45 and 65 years old who had recovered from COVID-19.

This clone was observed a handful of times. The chain carries TRBV27 and TRBJ2-6; no reliable D call. This CDR3 region has 15 residues. The germline V gene encodes CDR1 MNHEY and CDR2 SMNVEV (reference sequence). Trimming cost V 1 base and J 1 base, with 5 bases left between them. The CDR3 loop reads CASSLWQSGANVLTF. The CDR3 nucleotides are TGTGCCAGCAGTTTATGGCAGTCTGGGGCCAACGTCCTGACTTTC.

This clone appeared once. The chain combines TRBV11-2 with TRBJ1-6; 9 bases align to TRBD1. The CDR3 length is 17 residues. Germline CDR1 and CDR2: SGHAT and FQNNGV. V trimming: 5 bases; J trimming: 9 bases; junction bases outside the gene matches: 14. CDR3 DNA sequence: TGTGCCAGCAGCACCCCAAGGAACAGGGGGCGGCGTTCACCCCTCCACTTT. As protein: CASSTPRNRGRRSPLHF.

The rearrangement joins TRBV28 to TRBJ2-7; TRBD2 is a possible D gene (7 bases). V lost 5 bases to trimming and J lost 5 bases, with 16 bases between them. This CDR3 has 14 residues. Per the germline V gene, CDR1 is MDHEN and CDR2 is SYDVKM. The CDR3 spells CASSRQGTTHEQYF. CDR3 DNA sequence: TGTGCCAGCAGTCGGCAGGGGACTACCCACGAGCAGTACTTC. Using reference TRBV28 and TRBJ2-7 for the parts outside the CDR3, the full variable domain is DVKVTQSSRYLVKRTGEKVFLECVQDMDHENMFWYRQDPGLGLRLIYFSYDVKMKEKGDIPEGYSVSREKKERFSLILESASTNQTSMYLCASSRQGTTHEQYFGPGTRLTVT.

CDR3 loop: CASSSGTGGFNEQFF. CDR3 sequence (DNA): TGCGCCAGCAGTTCGGGGACAGGGGGCTTTAATGAGCAGTTCTTC. The rearrangement links TRBV5-1 to TRBJ2-1; the match to TRBD1 covers 12 bases. The length of the CDR3 is 15 residues. CDR1 is SGHRS and CDR2 is YFSETQ in the germline V gene. The V gene end was trimmed by 5 bases and the J gene end by 7 bases; junction bases not matched to a gene: 7.

The chain has TRBV28 and TRBJ2-6, with 9 bases identical to TRBD1. This CDR3 has 17 residues. Germline V gives CDR1 MDHEN, CDR2 SYDVKM. The V segment lost 8 bases and the J segment 0 bases; nucleotides outside the gene matches: 8. CDR3 residues: CASGGTGILSGANVLTF. The CDR3 nucleotides read TGTGCCAGCGGGGGGACAGGGATACTCTCTGGGGCCAACGTCCTGACTTTC.

The chain joins TRBV18 to TRBJ2-3; 10 bases match TRBD2. The germline gives CDR1 KGHSH, CDR2 LQKENI. The CDR3 has 16 amino acids. The V segment lost 1 base and the J segment 5 bases; nucleotides outside the gene matches: 6. The CDR3 is CASSPLGLAGEDTQYF. The CDR3 DNA reads TGTGCCAGCTCACCACTAGGGCTAGCGGGAGAAGATACGCAGTATTTT. Combining the CDR3 with reference TRBV18 and TRBJ2-3 gives the whole variable domain NAGVMQNPRHLVRRRGQEARLRCSPMKGHSHVYWYRQLPEEGLKFMVYLQKENIIDESGMPKERFSAEFPKEGPSILRIQQVVRGDSAAYFCASSPLGLAGEDTQYFGPGTRLTVL.

The chain links TRBV18 to TRBJ2-7; TRBD2 matches at 13 bases. The CDR3 has 16 amino acids. Germline V gene sequence: CDR1 KGHSH, CDR2 LQKENI. The trim removed 2 bases at V and 6 bases at J, leaving 7 bases unmatched. The CDR3 sequence is CASSPRTSGSLSEQYF. In DNA, the CDR3 is TGTGCCAGCTCACCAAGGACTAGCGGGAGTCTTAGCGAGCAGTACTTC.

This clone appeared once. The V and J genes are TRBV5-1 and TRBJ2-1, with 7 bases matching TRBD2. The CDR3 spans 13 residues. After removal of 3 bases from V and 8 bases from J, the junction contained 5 bases not matched to a gene. From germline, CDR1 is SGHRS and CDR2 YFSETQ. The CDR3 here is CASSWGLLDEQFF. The CDR3 coding sequence is TGCGCCAGCAGCTGGGGACTATTGGATGAGCAGTTCTTC.

V usage is TRBV5-1 and J usage is TRBJ2-7, with D perhaps matching TRBD2 (5 bases). There are 14 residues in the CDR3. V was cut by 1 base and J by 3 bases, with 11 bases left in between. CDR1 is SGHRS and CDR2 is YFSETQ in the germline V gene. The CDR3 is CASSLSGGRYEQYF. The CDR3 nucleotides read TGCGCCAGCAGCTTGAGTGGCGGGCGCTACGAGCAGTACTTC.

The CDR3 loop reads CASSLYQGPQQYF. The CDR3 DNA follows: TGTGCCAGCAGCTTGTACCAGGGGCCCCAACAGTACTTC. The chain is built from TRBV7-3 and TRBJ2-7, with D possibly matching TRBD1 (6 bases). Trimming pared 3 bases from V and 10 bases from J, leaving 16 bases between. Germline CDR1 SGHTA, CDR2 FQGTGA. This CDR3 is built from 13 residues.

This clone came up a few times. The chain is built from TRBV3-1 (or the pseudogene TRBV3-2) and TRBJ1-5; D gene ambiguous. This CDR3 is built from 13 residues. The V end was cut by 0 bases, the J end by 5 bases, with 5 bases between. Looked up from germline, CDR1 is LGHDT and CDR2 is YNNKEL (reference sequence). The CDR3 DNA reads TGTGCCAGCAGCCAAGATCGGGATCAGCCCCAGCATTTT. This sequence encodes CASSQDRDQPQHF.

The CDR3 sequence is CASRRDRVGQPQHF. The DNA of the CDR3 is TGTGCCAGCAGGAGGGACAGGGTGGGTCAGCCCCAGCATTTT. The J gene is TRBJ1-5, the V gene TRBV6-5; 9 bases are a match to TRBD1. Germline values: CDR1 MNHEY, CDR2 SVGAGI. The CDR3 runs 14 residues. V lost 6 bases, J lost 6 bases, and 6 bases stayed unmatched.

The chain links TRBV28 to TRBJ1-4; no definite D call. CDR3 length equals 12 residues. V dropped 6 bases and J dropped 7 bases, with 9 bases sitting between them. The germline CDR1 and CDR2 sequences are MDHEN and SYDVKM. This CDR3 is CASRQSREKLFF. The DNA of the CDR3 is TGTGCCAGCAGACAGAGTCGTGAAAAACTGTTTTTT.

As to this clone: The same CDR3 also results from other DNA sequences found in this sample. V and J are TRBV9 and TRBJ2-3, with TRBD2 identical over 8 bases. V dropped 3 bases and J dropped 4; count of bases not matched to a gene: 4. CDR3 length: 14 residues. Germline loops: CDR1 SGDLS, CDR2 YYNGEE. The CDR3 nucleotides read TGTGCCAGCAGCGGTGGACTAGCATCAGATACGCAGTATTTT. Protein: CASSGGLASDTQYF.

V gene TRBV3-1 (or the pseudogene TRBV3-2) combines with J gene TRBJ2-5; 9 bases agree with TRBD1. CDR3 size: 12 residues. The J segment lost 6 bases and the V segment lost 6 bases, leaving 2 bases of the junction unmatched. Germline CDR1 LGHDT, CDR2 YNNKEL (reference sequence). The CDR3: CASRGQGQTQYF. The CDR3 DNA sequence: TGTGCCAGCAGGGGACAGGGCCAGACCCAGTACTTC.

The rearrangement uses TRBV4-1 and TRBJ2-1, with TRBD2 matching over 11 bases. CDR3 length equals 16 residues. The J segment lost 7 bases and the V segment lost 4 bases, leaving 9 bases of the junction unmatched. Per the germline V gene, CDR1 is MGHRA and CDR2 is YSYEKL. CDR3 amino acids: CASSLSLAGEMNEQFF. The CDR3 DNA sequence: TGCGCCAGCAGCCTCTCACTAGCGGGAGAAATGAATGAGCAGTTCTTC.

The gene calls are TRBV10-3 and TRBJ2-7; D is undetermined. This CDR3 comprises 11 residues. The V end lost 10 bases, the J end lost 2 bases, and 9 bases lay between the germline ends. Germline V gives CDR1 ENHRY, CDR2 SYGVKD. CDR3 nucleotide sequence: TGTGCCACCTATAGTACCTACGAGCAGTACTTC. Translation gives CATYSTYEQYF.

This rearrangement joins TRBV28 to TRBJ2-7, with a possible D match to TRBD1 (5 bases). CDR1 is MDHEN, CDR2 SYDVKM, per germline. Trimming shortened V by 3 bases and J by 3 bases, and 12 bases separated the two germline ends. This CDR3 is 14 amino acids long. CDR3 in amino acids: CASSLAGKDYEQYF. In DNA form, the CDR3 reads TGTGCCAGCAGTTTGGCAGGGAAAGACTACGAGCAGTACTTC.

V gene TRBV12-5 combines with J gene TRBJ2-3; TRBD2 aligns across 12 bases. V shed 1 base, J shed 6 bases, and the junction held 2 bases outside the gene matches. Germline V gene data show CDR1 as LGHNT and CDR2 as FRNRAP. This CDR3 contains 15 residues. This CDR3 reads CASGLGLAGVDTQYF. CDR3 DNA: TGTGCTAGTGGTTTGGGACTAGCGGGAGTGGATACGCAGTATTTT. The full variable domain, its missing parts supplied by reference TRBV12-5 and TRBJ2-3, is DARVTQTPRHKVTEMGQEVTMRCQPILGHNTVFWYRQTMMQGLELLAYFRNRAPLDDSGMPKDRFSAEMPDATLATLKIQPSEPRDSAVYFCASGLGLAGVDTQYFGPGTRLTVL.

With regard to this clone: The sample holds other DNA sequences that translate to the same CDR3. The chain employs TRBV5-1 and TRBJ1-5; D unclear. Trimming took 2 bases from V and 2 from J, leaving 8 bases between them. This CDR3 region has 14 residues. Per the germline V gene, CDR1 is SGHRS and CDR2 is YFSETQ. DNA of the CDR3: TGCGCCAGCAGCTTAGGAGGGCGCAATCAGCCCCAGCATTTT. Encoded protein: CASSLGGRNQPQHF.

The chain carries TRBV27 and TRBJ2-7; TRBD2 agrees at 7 bases. V lost 5 bases to trimming and J lost 1 base; unmatched junction nucleotides: 8. The germline CDR1 and CDR2 sequences are MNHEY and SMNVEV (reference sequence). This CDR3 has 15 amino acids. CDR3 in DNA: TGTGCCAGCAGTAGAGAAGCGGGATTTTCCTACGAGCAGTACTTC. Translated, it gives CASSREAGFSYEQYF.

J is TRBJ2-7 and V is TRBV15; perhaps TRBD2 as D (6 bases). CDR3 length equals 14 residues. Germline CDR1 reads LNHNV; CDR2 reads YYDKDF (reference sequence). The V gene lost 3 bases and the J gene lost 4 bases, with 13 bases spanning the gap. In DNA form, the CDR3 reads TGTGCCACCAGCAGGCCCGGGACTCCTTACGAGCAGTACTTC. It codes for CATSRPGTPYEQYF. The variable domain in full, with the rest retrieved from reference TRBV15 and TRBJ2-7, is DAMVIQNPRYQVTQFGKPVTLSCSQTLNHNVMYWYQQKSSQAPKLLFHYYDKDFNNEADTPDNFQSRRPNTSFCFLDIRSPGLGDTAMYLCATSRPGTPYEQYFGPGTRLTVT.

The chain couples TRBV7-2 to TRBJ1-5, with D possibly TRBD1 on 6 matching bases. The CDR3 consists of 13 residues. The V end was cut by 8 bases, the J end by 7 bases, with 15 bases between. Germline V gene sequence: CDR1 SGHTA, CDR2 FQGNSA. CDR3 in amino acids: CASAIGTFQPQHF. The CDR3, as DNA: TGTGCCAGCGCCATCGGGACATTCCAGCCCCAGCATTTT.

The gene calls are TRBV27 and TRBJ1-2; the match to TRBD1 covers 7 bases. Germline V gives CDR1 MNHEY, CDR2 SMNVEV (reference sequence). V lost 6 bases and J lost 8; bases outside the gene matches: 9. The CDR3 sequence is 13 residues long. The DNA for the CDR3 is TGTGCCAGCAGCCAACAGGGGTTTGGCGGCTACACCTTC. Protein: CASSQQGFGGYTF.